One sample yielded the 28 T cell receptor beta chains listed below, sequenced in a study of CXCR3-negative and CXCR3-positive naive CD8 T cells. UMI-labeled 5' RACE yielded the TRB cDNA libraries. Reprocessing the 5' RACE reads, TCRdb reports a single entry for every CDR3 protein and omits DNA. In total, the table holds 65,000 to 95,000 distinct CDR3 sequences. Sequencing input: naive CXCR3- CD8+ T cells from blood. The subset was: CD45RO-CCR7+CD27+CD95- naive CD8+ T cells lacking CXCR3 (TNR3-). The receptors derive from a human donor in good health. Some clones in this sample may be carry-over from other donors' samples.

The chain is built from TRBV6-2 or TRBV6-3 and TRBJ2-3; TCRdb lists TRBD1, though no DNA is available to test this call. Germline CDR1 reads MNHEY; CDR2 reads SVGEGT. This CDR3 comprises 14 residues. The CDR3 region is CASSYLLGGDTQYF.

This chain connects TRBV7-6 to TRBJ1-5. Germline V CDR1 and CDR2: SGHVS, FNYEAQ. This CDR3 comprises 13 residues. The CDR3 here is CASSLGDFQPQHF. Drawing the rest from reference TRBV7-6 and TRBJ1-5, the complete variable domain is GAGVSQSPRYKVTKRGQDVALRCDPISGHVSLYWYRQALGQGPEFLTYFNYEAQQDKSGLPNDRFSAERPEGSISTLTIQRTEQRDSAMYRCASSLGDFQPQHFGDGTRLSIL.

V is TRBV7-9 and J is TRBJ2-3; TCRdb's D gene call, TRBD1, goes unchecked for lack of DNA. This CDR3 is 17 amino acids long. CDR1 is SEHNR, CDR2 FQNEAQ, per germline (reference sequence). The CDR3: CASSLGRWDRHTDTQYF.

V gene TRBV4-1 combines with J gene TRBJ2-7; TCRdb designates TRBD1, a call that cannot be tested without DNA. Germline CDR1 and CDR2: MGHRA and YSYEKL. This CDR3 has 16 residues. The CDR3 loop reads CASSQEGEWRPGEQYF.

This chain links TRBV7-2 with TRBJ1-4; the TCRdb D gene call, TRBD1, has no DNA to confirm it. Germline loops: CDR1 SGHTA, CDR2 FQGNSA. The CDR3 has 13 amino acids. CDR3 loop: CASSLVLGGELFF.

The rearrangement uses TRBV28 and TRBJ2-5; the D gene TCRdb calls, TRBD2, cannot be checked with no DNA. The CDR3 contains 19 residues. Germline V gene data show CDR1 as MDHEN and CDR2 as SYDVKM. The CDR3 sequence is CASSLPRLVVGGEQETQYF.

The gene calls are TRBV5-6 and TRBJ1-5. Germline-derived CDR1 and CDR2 are SGHDT and YYEEEE. The length of the CDR3 is 17 residues. The CDR3 is CASSLGRSWRDNQPQHF. The entire variable domain, with the rest obtained from reference TRBV5-6 and TRBJ1-5, is as follows: DAGVTQSPTHLIKTRGQQVTLRCSPKSGHDTVSWYQQALGQGPQFIFQYYEEEERQRGNFPDRFSGHQFPNYSSELNVNALLLGDSALYLCASSLGRSWRDNQPQHFGDGTRLSIL.

The gene calls are TRBV11-2 and TRBJ2-3; the TCRdb call, TRBD2, lacks DNA for checking. Germline V gene data show CDR1 as SGHAT and CDR2 as FQNNGV. The CDR3 is 16 amino acids. This CDR3 reads CASSLLGSRDVNTQYF.

The gene calls are TRBV7-6 and TRBJ2-7; checking the TCRdb D call of TRBD1 is not possible without DNA. Per the germline V gene, CDR1 is SGHVS and CDR2 is FNYEAQ. The CDR3 spans 14 residues. CDR3 sequence reads: CASSLTLRGYEQYF.

The J gene is TRBJ2-3, the V gene TRBV4-3; TCRdb's assignment of TRBD1 cannot be checked, as there is no DNA. The CDR3 is 16 residues long. Germline V gene data show CDR1 as LGHNA and CDR2 as YSLEER. The CDR3 loop is CASSQDPGVRSDTQYF.

The J gene is TRBJ2-7, the V gene TRBV29-1. CDR3 size: 14 residues. The germline V gene encodes CDR1 SQVTM and CDR2 ANQGSEA. CDR3 sequence: CSVEVGVQSYEQYF.

CDR3: CASSLNSNTGELFF. The chain carries TRBV11-2 and TRBJ2-2. Germline V gene lookup returns CDR1 SGHAT and CDR2 FQNNGV. The CDR3 extends over 14 amino acids.

This chain links TRBV5-1 with TRBJ2-3; TCRdb calls TRBD2, which cannot be checked without DNA. The CDR3 runs to 15 residues. CDR1 and CDR2 from the germline V gene are SGHRS and YFSETQ. The CDR3 here is CASSLLTSGQDTQYF.

The chain combines TRBV7-9 with TRBJ2-5; the D gene TCRdb calls, TRBD2, cannot be checked with no DNA. The CDR3 has 17 amino acids. Germline values: CDR1 SEHNR, CDR2 FQNEAQ (reference sequence). Here the CDR3 reads CASSPDRLAGDQETQYF.

The chain recombines TRBV7-6 with TRBJ1-6; TCRdb gives TRBD1 as the D gene, but with no DNA this cannot be confirmed. CDR3 size: 15 residues. CDR1 is SGHVS and CDR2 is FNYEAQ in the germline V gene. The CDR3 sequence: CASRSDRRTDSPLHF.

CDR3 protein: CATVQETEAFF. The chain links TRBV6-5 to TRBJ1-1. Germline V gene lookup returns CDR1 MNHEY and CDR2 SVGAGI. This CDR3 is built from 11 residues.

The chain combines TRBV20-1 with TRBJ2-7; TCRdb names TRBD2, which stays unverified in the absence of DNA. Germline CDR1 DFQATT, CDR2 SNEGSKA (reference sequence). This CDR3 has 15 residues. CDR3 protein: CSARAPGGATYEQYF.

The chain carries TRBV7-2 and TRBJ2-1; TCRdb names TRBD2, which stays unverified in the absence of DNA. The CDR3 is 18 residues long. Looked up from germline, CDR1 is SGHTA and CDR2 is FQGNSA. Here the CDR3 reads CASSLGGIAGASYNEQFF.

The chain recombines TRBV14 with TRBJ2-1; the D gene TCRdb calls, TRBD1, cannot be checked with no DNA. The CDR3 has 17 residues. Germline V gives CDR1 SGHDN, CDR2 FVKESK. CDR3 sequence reads: CASSQDQEPGPYNEQFF.

The chain has TRBV6-5 and TRBJ2-5; lacking DNA, the TRBD1 call made by TCRdb goes unchecked. This CDR3 comprises 13 residues. The germline CDR1 and CDR2 sequences are MNHEY and SVGAGI. This CDR3 is CASSSTPDRGHHF.

The chain employs TRBV29-1 and TRBJ2-7; TCRdb's D call, TRBD1, is unchecked because there is no DNA. The germline gives CDR1 SQVTM, CDR2 ANQGSEA. The CDR3 covers 13 residues. Here the CDR3 reads CSAATGTDYEQYF.

V gene TRBV23-1 combines with J gene TRBJ1-1. TRBV23-1 is an ORF; its function is uncertain. This CDR3 is 13 amino acids long. The CDR3: CASSGRGSAEAFF.

The V gene is TRBV24-1, the J gene TRBJ2-1. Germline-derived CDR1 and CDR2 are KGHDR and SFDVKD. This CDR3 is built from 13 residues. The CDR3 loop is CATSDTGRVEQFF.

The chain couples TRBV7-8 to TRBJ1-2; TCRdb outputs TRBD1, but without DNA this stays unchecked. Germline V lookup: CDR1 SGHVS, CDR2 FQNEAQ. The CDR3 has 16 residues. CDR3 amino acids: CASSPRTGNRTYGYTF.

The J gene is TRBJ1-5, the V gene TRBV7-9. Germline V gene lookup returns CDR1 SEHNR and CDR2 FQNEAQ (reference sequence). The CDR3 contains 17 residues. CDR3 region: CASSSTLDDEGNQPQHF.

The CDR3 region is CASSPVLGTEAFF. The genes are TRBV7-9 and TRBJ1-1; with no DNA, the TCRdb D assignment of TRBD1 cannot be verified. This CDR3 contains 13 residues. Per germline, CDR1 SEHNR and CDR2 FQNEAQ (reference sequence).

This chain connects TRBV12-3 or TRBV12-4 to TRBJ2-1; TCRdb names TRBD1, which stays unverified in the absence of DNA. The CDR3 is 14 residues long. CDR3 protein: CASSTDSNMGEQFF.

V is TRBV27 and J is TRBJ2-3; TCRdb returns TRBD2, unconfirmable since there is no DNA. This CDR3 has 16 amino acids. Germline V gene data show CDR1 as MNHEY and CDR2 as SMNVEV (reference sequence). CDR3 sequence: CASSSGPSRGADTQYF.